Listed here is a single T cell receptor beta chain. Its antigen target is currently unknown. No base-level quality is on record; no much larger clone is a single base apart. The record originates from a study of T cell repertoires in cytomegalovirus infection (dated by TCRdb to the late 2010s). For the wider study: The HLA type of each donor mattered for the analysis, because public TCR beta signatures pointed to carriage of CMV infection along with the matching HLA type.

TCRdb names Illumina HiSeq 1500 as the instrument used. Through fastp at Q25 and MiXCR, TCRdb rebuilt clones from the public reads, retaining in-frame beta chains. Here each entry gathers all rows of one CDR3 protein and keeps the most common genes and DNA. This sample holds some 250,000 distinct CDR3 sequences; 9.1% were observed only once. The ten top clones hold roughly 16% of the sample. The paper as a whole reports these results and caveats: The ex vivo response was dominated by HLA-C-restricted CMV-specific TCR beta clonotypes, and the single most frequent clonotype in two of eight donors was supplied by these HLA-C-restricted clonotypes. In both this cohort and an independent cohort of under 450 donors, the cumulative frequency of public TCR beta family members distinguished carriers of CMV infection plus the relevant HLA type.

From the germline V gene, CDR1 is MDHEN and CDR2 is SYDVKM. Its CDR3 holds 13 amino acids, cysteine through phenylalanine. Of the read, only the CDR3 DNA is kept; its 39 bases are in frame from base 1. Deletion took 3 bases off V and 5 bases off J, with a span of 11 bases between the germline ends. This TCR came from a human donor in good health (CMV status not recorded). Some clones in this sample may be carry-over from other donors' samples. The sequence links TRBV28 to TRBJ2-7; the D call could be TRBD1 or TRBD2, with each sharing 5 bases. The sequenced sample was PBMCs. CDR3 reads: CASSFGTPNEQYF. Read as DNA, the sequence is TGTGCCAGCAGTTTTGGGACCCCTAACGAGCAGTACTTC.